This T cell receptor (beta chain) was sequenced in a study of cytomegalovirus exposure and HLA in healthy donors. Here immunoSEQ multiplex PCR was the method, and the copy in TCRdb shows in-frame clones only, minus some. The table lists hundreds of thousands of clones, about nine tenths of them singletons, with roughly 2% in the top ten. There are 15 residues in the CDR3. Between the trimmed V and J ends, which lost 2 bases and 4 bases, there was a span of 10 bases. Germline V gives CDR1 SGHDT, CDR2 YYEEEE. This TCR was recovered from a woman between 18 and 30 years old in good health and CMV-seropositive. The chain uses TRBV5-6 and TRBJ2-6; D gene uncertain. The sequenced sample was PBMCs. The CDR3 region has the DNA TGTGCCAGCAGCTTCGGGTCGAGCGGGGCCAACGTCCTGACTTTC. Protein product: CASSFGSSGANVLTF.